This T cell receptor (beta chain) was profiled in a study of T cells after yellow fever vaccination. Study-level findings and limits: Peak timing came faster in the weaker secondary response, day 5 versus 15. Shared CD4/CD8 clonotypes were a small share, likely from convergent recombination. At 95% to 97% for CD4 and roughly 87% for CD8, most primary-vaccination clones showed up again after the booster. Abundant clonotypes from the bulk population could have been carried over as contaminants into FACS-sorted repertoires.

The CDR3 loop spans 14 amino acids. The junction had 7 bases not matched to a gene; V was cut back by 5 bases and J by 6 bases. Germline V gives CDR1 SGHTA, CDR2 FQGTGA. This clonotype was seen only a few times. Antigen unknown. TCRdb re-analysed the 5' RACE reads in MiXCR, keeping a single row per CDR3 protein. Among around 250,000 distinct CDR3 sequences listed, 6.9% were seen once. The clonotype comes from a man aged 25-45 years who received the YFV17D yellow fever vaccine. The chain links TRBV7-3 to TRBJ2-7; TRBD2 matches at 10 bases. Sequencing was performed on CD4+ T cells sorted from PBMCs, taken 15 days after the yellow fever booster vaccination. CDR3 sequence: CASSELAGASEQYF. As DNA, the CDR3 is TGTGCCAGCAGCGAGCTAGCGGGGGCGAGCGAGCAGTACTTC.